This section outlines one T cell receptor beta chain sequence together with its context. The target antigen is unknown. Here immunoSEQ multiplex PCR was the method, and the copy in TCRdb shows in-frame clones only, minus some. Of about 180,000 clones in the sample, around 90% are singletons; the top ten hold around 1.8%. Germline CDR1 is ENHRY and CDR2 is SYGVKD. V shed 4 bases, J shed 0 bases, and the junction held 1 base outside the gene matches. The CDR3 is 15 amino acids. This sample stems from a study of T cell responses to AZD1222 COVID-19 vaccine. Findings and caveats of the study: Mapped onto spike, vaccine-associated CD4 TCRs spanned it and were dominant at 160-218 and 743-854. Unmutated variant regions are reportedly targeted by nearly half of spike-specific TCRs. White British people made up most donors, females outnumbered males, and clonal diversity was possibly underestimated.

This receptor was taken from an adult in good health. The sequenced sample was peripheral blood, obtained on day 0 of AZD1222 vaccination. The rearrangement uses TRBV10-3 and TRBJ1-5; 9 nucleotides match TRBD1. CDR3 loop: CAISGTGDSNQPQHF. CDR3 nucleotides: TGTGCCATCAGTGGGACAGGGGATAGCAATCAGCCCCAGCATTTT.